The T cell receptor beta chain under discussion was sequenced for a study of radiotherapy plus CTLA-4 blockade in lung cancer. Regarding the study as a whole: TCR clones of tumor origin grew in blood after radiotherapy plus ipilimumab.

This table comes from immunoSEQ multiplex PCR, and its TCRdb copy is limited to in-frame clones, with some not included. The table lists about 48,000 clones, 80% to 85% of them singletons, with 3% to 4% in the top ten. Of note for this clone: Its antigen is currently unknown.

The clonotype originates from a human donor with non-small cell lung cancer who had stable disease on radiotherapy plus ipilimumab. The material sequenced was peripheral blood, taken from a patient treated with radiotherapy plus ipilimumab.

CDR3 sequence: CASSQGPSSGNTIYF. The CDR3 DNA reads as TGTGCCAGCAGCCAAGGTCCGAGCTCTGGAAACACCATATATTTT. This chain links TRBV4-2 with TRBJ1-3, with D hard to call. Trimming left V 1 base short and J 0 bases short, with 7 bases between. Germline V gives CDR1 LGHNA, CDR2 YNFKEQ. The CDR3 runs 15 residues.